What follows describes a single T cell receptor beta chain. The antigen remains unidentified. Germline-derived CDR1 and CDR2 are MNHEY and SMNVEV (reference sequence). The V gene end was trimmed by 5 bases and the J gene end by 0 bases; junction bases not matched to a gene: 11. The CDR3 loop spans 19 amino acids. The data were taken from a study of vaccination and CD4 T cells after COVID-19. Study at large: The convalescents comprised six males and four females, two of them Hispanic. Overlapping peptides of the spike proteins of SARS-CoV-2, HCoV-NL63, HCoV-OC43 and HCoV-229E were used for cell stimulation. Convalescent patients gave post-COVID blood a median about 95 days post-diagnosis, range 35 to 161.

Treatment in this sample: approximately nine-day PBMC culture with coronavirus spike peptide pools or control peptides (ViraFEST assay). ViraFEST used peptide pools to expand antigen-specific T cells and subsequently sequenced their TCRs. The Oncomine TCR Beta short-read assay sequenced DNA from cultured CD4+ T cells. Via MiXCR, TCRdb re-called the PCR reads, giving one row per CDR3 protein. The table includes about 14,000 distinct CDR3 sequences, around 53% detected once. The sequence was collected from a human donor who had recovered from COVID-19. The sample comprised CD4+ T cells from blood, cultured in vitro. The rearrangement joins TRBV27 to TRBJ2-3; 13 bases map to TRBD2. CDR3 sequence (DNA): TGTGCCAGCAGTCCGCCGGGACTAGCGGGAATCCGTAGCACAGATACGCAGTATTTT. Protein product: CASSPPGLAGIRSTDTQYF.